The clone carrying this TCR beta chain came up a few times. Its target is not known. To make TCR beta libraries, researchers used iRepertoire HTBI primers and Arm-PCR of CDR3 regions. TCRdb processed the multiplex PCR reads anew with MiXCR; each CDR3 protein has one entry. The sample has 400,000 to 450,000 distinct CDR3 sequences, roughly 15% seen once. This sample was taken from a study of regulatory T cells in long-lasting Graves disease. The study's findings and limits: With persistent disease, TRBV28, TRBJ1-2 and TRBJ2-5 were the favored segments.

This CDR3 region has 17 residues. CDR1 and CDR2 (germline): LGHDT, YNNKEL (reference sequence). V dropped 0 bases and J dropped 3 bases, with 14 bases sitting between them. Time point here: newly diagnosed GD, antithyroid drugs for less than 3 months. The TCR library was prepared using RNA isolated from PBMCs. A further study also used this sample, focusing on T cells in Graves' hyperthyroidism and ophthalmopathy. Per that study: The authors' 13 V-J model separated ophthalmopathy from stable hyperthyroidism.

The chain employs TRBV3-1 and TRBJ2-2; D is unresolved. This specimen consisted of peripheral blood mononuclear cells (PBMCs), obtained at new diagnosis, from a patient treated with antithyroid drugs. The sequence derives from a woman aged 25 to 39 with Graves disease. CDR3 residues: CASSQDFSPRDTGELFF. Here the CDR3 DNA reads TGTGCCAGCAGCCAAGATTTCAGCCCCCGGGACACCGGGGAGCTGTTTTTT.